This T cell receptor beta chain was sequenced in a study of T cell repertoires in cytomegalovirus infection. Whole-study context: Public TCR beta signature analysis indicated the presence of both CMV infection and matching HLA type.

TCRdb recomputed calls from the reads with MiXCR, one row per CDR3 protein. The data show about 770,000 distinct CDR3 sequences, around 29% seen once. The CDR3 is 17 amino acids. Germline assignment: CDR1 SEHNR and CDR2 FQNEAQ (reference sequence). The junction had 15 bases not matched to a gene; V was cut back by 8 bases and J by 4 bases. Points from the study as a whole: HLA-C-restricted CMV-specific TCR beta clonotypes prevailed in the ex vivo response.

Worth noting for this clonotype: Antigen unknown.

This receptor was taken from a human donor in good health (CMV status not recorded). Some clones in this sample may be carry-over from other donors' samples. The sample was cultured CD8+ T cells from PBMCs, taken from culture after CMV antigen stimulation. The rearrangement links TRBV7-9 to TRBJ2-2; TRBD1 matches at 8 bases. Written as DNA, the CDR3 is TGTGCCAGCGGCCACTGGGGGCAGGGGGCTTTCACCGGGGAGCTGTTTTTT. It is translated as CASGHWGQGAFTGELFF. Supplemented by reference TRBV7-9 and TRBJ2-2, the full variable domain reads DTGVSQNPRHKITKRGQNVTFRCDPISEHNRLYWYRQTLGQGPEFLTYFQNEAQLEKSRLLSDRFSAERPKGSFSTLEIQRTEQGDSAMYLCASGHWGQGAFTGELFFGEGSRLTVL.